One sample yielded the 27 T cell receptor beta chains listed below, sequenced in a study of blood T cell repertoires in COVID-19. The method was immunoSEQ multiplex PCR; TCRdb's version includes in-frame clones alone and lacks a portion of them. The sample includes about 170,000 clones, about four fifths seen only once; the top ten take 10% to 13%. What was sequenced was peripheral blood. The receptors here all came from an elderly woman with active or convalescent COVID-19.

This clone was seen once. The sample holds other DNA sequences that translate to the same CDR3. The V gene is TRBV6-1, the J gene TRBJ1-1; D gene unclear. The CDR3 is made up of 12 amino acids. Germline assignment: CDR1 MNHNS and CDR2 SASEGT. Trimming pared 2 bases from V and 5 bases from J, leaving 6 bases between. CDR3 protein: CASSESGTEAFF. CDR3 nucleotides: TGTGCCAGCAGTGAATCGGGTACTGAAGCTTTCTTT.

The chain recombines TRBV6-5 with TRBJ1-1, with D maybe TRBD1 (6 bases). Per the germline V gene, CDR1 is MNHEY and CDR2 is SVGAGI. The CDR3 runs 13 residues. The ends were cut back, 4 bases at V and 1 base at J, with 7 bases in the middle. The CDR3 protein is CASSWDKNTEAFF. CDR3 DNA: TGTGCCAGCAGTTGGGACAAGAACACTGAAGCTTTCTTT.

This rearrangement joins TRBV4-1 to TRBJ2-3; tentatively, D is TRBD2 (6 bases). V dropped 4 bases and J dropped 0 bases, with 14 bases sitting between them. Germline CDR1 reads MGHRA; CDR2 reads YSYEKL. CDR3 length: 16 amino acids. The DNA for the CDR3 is TGCGCCAGCAGCCGGGCGGGGAGCTATAGCACAGATACGCAGTATTTT. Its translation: CASSRAGSYSTDTQYF.

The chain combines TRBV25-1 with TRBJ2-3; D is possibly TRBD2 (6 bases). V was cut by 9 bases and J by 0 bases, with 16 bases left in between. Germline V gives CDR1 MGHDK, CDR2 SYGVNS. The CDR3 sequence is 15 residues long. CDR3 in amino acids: CASQRLAPSTDTQYF. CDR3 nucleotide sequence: TGTGCCAGTCAACGGCTAGCGCCTAGCACAGATACGCAGTATTTT.

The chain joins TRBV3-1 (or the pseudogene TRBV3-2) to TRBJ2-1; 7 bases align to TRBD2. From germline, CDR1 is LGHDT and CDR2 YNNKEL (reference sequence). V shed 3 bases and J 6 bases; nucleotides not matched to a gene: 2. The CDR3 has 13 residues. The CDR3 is CASSHGLVNEQFF. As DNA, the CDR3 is TGTGCCAGCAGCCACGGACTAGTCAATGAGCAGTTCTTC.

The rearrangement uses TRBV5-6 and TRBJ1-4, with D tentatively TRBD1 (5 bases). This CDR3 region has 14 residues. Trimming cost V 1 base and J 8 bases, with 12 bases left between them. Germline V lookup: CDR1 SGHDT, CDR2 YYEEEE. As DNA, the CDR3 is TGTGCCAGCAGCTTGAGGGGCAACGGGGAAAAACTGTTTTTT. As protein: CASSLRGNGEKLFF.

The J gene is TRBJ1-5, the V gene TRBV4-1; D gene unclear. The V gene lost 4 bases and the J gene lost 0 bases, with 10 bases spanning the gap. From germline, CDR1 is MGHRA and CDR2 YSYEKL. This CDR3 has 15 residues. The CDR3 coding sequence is TGCGCCAGCAGCCCCGGTTGGTATAGCAATCAGCCCCAGCATTTT. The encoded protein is CASSPGWYSNQPQHF.

The CDR3 sequence is CATLRVTGDEAFF. The CDR3 DNA reads as TGTGCCACCTTAAGGGTTACAGGCGATGAAGCTTTCTTT. The chain carries TRBV19 and TRBJ1-1, with D tentatively TRBD1 (5 bases). In germline, CDR1 is LNHDA, CDR2 SQIVND (reference sequence). Trimming left V 10 bases short and J 7 bases short, with 19 bases between. This CDR3 spans 13 amino acids.

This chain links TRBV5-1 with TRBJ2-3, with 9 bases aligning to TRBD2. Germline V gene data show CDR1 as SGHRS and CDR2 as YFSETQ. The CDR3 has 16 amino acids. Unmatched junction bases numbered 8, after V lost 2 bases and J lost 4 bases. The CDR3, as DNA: TGCGCCAGCAGCTTAGGTTCTAGCGGGAACGCAGATACGCAGTATTTT. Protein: CASSLGSSGNADTQYF.

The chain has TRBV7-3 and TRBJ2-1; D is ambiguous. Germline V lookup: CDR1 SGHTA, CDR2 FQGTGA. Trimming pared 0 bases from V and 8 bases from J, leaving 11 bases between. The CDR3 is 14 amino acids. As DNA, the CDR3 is TGTGCCAGCAGCTTAACGCCGGGTCGCGATGAGCAGTTCTTC. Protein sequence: CASSLTPGRDEQFF.

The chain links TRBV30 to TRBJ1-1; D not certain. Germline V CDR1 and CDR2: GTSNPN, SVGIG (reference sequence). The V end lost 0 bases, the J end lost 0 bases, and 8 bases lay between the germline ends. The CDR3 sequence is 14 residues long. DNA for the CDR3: TGTGCCTGGAGTGTGCCAGATTTGAACACTGAAGCTTTCTTT. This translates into CAWSVPDLNTEAFF.

CDR3 in amino acids: CASRTEYQETQYF. The CDR3, as DNA: TGTGCCAGCAGGACAGAGTACCAAGAGACCCAGTACTTC. This sequence joins TRBV6-5 and TRBJ2-5, with a possible D match to TRBD1 (5 bases). This CDR3 is 13 amino acids long. Trimming took 6 bases from V and 0 from J, leaving 8 bases between them. Germline assignment: CDR1 MNHEY and CDR2 SVGAGI.

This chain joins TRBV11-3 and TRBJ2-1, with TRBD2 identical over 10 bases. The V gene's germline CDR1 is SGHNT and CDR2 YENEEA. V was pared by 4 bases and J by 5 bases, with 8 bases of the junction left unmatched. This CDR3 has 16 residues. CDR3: CASSSYGLADNNEQFF. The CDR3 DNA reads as TGTGCCAGCAGCTCTTACGGACTAGCGGATAACAATGAGCAGTTCTTC.

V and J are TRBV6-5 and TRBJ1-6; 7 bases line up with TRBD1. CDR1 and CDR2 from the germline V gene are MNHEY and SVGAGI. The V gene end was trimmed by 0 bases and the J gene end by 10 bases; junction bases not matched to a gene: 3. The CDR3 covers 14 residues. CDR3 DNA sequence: TGTGCCAGCAGTTACTCAGGGGGCTCATCACCCCTCCACTTT. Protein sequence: CASSYSGGSSPLHF.

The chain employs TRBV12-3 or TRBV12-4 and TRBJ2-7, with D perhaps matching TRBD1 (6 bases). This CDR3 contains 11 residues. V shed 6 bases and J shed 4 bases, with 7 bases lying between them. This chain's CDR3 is CASRGQYEQYF. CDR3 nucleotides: TGTGCCAGCAGAGGACAGTACGAGCAGTACTTC.

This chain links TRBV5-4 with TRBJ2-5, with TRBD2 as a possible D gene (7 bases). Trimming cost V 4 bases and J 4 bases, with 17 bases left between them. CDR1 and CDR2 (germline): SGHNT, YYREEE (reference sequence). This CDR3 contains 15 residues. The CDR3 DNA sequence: TGTGCCAGCAGCCTTAGGGGGGGAGGGCCAGAGACCCAGTACTTC. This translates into CASSLRGGGPETQYF.

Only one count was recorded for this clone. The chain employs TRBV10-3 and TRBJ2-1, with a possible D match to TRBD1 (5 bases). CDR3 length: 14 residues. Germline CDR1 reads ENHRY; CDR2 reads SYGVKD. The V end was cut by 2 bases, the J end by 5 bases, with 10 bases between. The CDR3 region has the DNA TGTGCCATCAGTGAGGTAGGGGCCAACAATGAGCAGTTCTTC. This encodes CAISEVGANNEQFF.

Written as DNA, the CDR3 is TGTGCCAGCAGCTCACAATTAGCGGTGAACACCGGGGAGCTGTTTTTT. This sequence encodes CASSSQLAVNTGELFF. The V call is TRBV7-2, the J call TRBJ2-2; possible D gene TRBD2, 6 bases. Germline CDR1 reads SGHTA; CDR2 reads FQGNSA. The CDR3 covers 16 residues. Trimming removed 4 bases at V and 1 base at J, with 13 bases between.

CDR3 coding DNA: TGCGCCAGCAGCCAAGGACAGGGTGAGTCGGCTGACATTCAGTACTTC. Its translation is CASSQGQGESADIQYF. The rearrangement links TRBV4-1 to TRBJ2-4; 7 nucleotides agree with TRBD1. Germline CDR1 MGHRA, CDR2 YSYEKL. The CDR3 is made up of 16 amino acids. J was trimmed by 8 bases and V by 1 base; bases with no gene match: 11.

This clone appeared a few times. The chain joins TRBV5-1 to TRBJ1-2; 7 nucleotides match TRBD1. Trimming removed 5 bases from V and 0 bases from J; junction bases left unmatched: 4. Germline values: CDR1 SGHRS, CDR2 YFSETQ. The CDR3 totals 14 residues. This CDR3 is CASSRQGPNYGYTF. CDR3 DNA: TGCGCCAGCAGTCGACAGGGCCCTAACTATGGCTACACCTTC.

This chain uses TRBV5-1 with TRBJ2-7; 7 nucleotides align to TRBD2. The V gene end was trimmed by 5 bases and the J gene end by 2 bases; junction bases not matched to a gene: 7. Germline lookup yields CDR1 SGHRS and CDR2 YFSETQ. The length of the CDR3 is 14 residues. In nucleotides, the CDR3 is TGCGCCAGCAGTCAGGGAGGGACCACCTACGAGCAGTACTTC. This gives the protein CASSQGGTTYEQYF. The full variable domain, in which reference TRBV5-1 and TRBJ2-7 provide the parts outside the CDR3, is KAGVTQTPRYLIKTRGQQVTLSCSPISGHRSVSWYQQTPGQGLQFLFEYFSETQRNKGNFPGRFSGRQFSNSRSEMNVSTLELGDSALYLCASSQGGTTYEQYFGPGTRLTVT.

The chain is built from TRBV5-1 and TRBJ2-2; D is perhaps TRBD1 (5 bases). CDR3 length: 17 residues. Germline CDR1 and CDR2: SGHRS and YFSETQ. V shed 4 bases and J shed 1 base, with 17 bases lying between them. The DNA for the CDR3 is TGCGCCAGCAGCGAAACAATTGGGGCGGAGAACACCGGGGAGCTGTTTTTT. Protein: CASSETIGAENTGELFF.

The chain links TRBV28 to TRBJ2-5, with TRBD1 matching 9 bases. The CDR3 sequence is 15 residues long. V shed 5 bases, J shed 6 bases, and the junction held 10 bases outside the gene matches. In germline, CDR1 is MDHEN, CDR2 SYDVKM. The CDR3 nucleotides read TGTGCCAGCAGTCCCCCGGGACAGGGTTTACAGACCCAGTACTTC. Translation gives CASSPPGQGLQTQYF.

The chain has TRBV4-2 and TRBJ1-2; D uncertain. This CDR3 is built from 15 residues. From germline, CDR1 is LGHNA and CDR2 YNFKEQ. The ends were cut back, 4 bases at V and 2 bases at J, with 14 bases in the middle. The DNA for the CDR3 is TGTGCCAGCAGCCCCCCCGGGGAGACCAACTATGGCTACACCTTC. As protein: CASSPPGETNYGYTF.

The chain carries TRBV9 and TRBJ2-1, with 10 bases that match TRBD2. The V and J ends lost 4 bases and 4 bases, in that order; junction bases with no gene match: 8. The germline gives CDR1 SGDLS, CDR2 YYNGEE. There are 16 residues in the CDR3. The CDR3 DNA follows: TGTGCCAGCAGCTCATGGACTAGCGGAGGGTACAATGAGCAGTTCTTC. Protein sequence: CASSSWTSGGYNEQFF.

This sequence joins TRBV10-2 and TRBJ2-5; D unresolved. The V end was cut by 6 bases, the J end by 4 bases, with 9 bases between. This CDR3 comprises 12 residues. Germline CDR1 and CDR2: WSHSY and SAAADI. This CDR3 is CASRGVPETQYF. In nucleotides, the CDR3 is TGCGCCAGCAGAGGAGTTCCAGAGACCCAGTACTTC.

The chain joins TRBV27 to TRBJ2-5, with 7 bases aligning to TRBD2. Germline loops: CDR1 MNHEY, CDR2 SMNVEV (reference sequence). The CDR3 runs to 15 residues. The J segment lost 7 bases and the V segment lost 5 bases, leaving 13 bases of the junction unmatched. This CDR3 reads CASSPWEGSTGTQYF. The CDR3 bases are TGTGCCAGCAGTCCGTGGGAGGGGTCAACGGGGACCCAGTACTTC.